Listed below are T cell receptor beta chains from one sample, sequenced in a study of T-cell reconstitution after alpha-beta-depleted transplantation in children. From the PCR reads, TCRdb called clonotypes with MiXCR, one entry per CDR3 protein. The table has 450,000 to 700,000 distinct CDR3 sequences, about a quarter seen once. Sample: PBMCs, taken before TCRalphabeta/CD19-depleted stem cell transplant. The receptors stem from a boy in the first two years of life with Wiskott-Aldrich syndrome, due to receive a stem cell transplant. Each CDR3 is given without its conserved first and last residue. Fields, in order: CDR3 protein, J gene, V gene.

cdr3_aa: ASSSSTYPSSYNEQF; j_call: TRBJ2-1; v_call: TRBV5-5
cdr3_aa: ASSVAGASNEHF; j_call: TRBJ2-1; v_call: TRBV9
cdr3_aa: SARDPGRVLEAF; j_call: TRBJ1-1; v_call: TRBV20-1
cdr3_aa: ASSPQRLFYNEQF; j_call: TRBJ2-1; v_call: TRBV11-2
cdr3_aa: SARTDQETQY; j_call: TRBJ2-5; v_call: TRBV20-1
cdr3_aa: ASSPPPGTSVVDTQY; j_call: TRBJ2-3; v_call: TRBV5-1
cdr3_aa: ASSATALLGYGYT; j_call: TRBJ1-2; v_call: TRBV25-1
cdr3_aa: ASSQVGRGKSNQPQH; j_call: TRBJ1-5; v_call: TRBV4-2
cdr3_aa: ASSLTGTPFQETQY; j_call: TRBJ2-5; v_call: TRBV5-1
cdr3_aa: ASSYDRVREQY; j_call: TRBJ2-7; v_call: TRBV12-3/TRBV12-4
cdr3_aa: SAPRLAGSEQF; j_call: TRBJ2-1; v_call: TRBV20-1
cdr3_aa: ASSLDLSVVETQY; j_call: TRBJ2-5; v_call: TRBV5-5
cdr3_aa: SARAQPSSGNTIY; j_call: TRBJ1-3; v_call: TRBV20-1
cdr3_aa: ASRHGTENTEAF; j_call: TRBJ1-1; v_call: TRBV5-1
cdr3_aa: ASSAMNEQF; j_call: TRBJ2-1; v_call: TRBV6-1
cdr3_aa: ATAETGKYEQY; j_call: TRBJ2-7; v_call: TRBV24-1
cdr3_aa: ASSLNKNTEAF; j_call: TRBJ1-1; v_call: TRBV12-3/TRBV12-4
cdr3_aa: ASSQDQRRGTDTQY; j_call: TRBJ2-3; v_call: TRBV3-1
cdr3_aa: ASSGDRRSNQPQH; j_call: TRBJ1-5; v_call: TRBV2
cdr3_aa: SAREVEGVAFPYNEQF; j_call: TRBJ2-1; v_call: TRBV20-1
cdr3_aa: ASSGAVMGTQY; j_call: TRBJ2-5; v_call: TRBV2
cdr3_aa: AYSRAAGELF; j_call: TRBJ2-2; v_call: TRBV30
cdr3_aa: ASSHWARERNEQF; j_call: TRBJ2-1; v_call: TRBV7-8
cdr3_aa: SATGLASDTQY; j_call: TRBJ2-3; v_call: TRBV20-1
cdr3_aa: ATLQNGASVRNEQF; j_call: TRBJ2-1; v_call: TRBV2
cdr3_aa: ASSPGGLQETQY; j_call: TRBJ2-5; v_call: TRBV5-1
cdr3_aa: ASSRSGQGGSPLH; j_call: TRBJ1-6; v_call: TRBV7-2
cdr3_aa: ASSSGTVRETQY; j_call: TRBJ2-5; v_call: TRBV12-3/TRBV12-4
cdr3_aa: ASSFGPPGLADSYNEQF; j_call: TRBJ2-1; v_call: TRBV5-1
cdr3_aa: SAKTSLWNEQF; j_call: TRBJ2-1; v_call: TRBV20-1
cdr3_aa: ASSVRGRGDGELF; j_call: TRBJ2-2; v_call: TRBV9
cdr3_aa: SASSRTGFDTEAF; j_call: TRBJ1-1; v_call: TRBV20-1
cdr3_aa: ASSEKYRGRGTDTQY; j_call: TRBJ2-3; v_call: TRBV6-1
cdr3_aa: SATGTSESTDTQY; j_call: TRBJ2-3; v_call: TRBV20-1
cdr3_aa: ATSRREGGRY; j_call: TRBJ2-7; v_call: TRBV15
cdr3_aa: ASSLWKGLGNTMY; j_call: TRBJ1-3; v_call: TRBV5-5
cdr3_aa: AIGEGTSPYEQY; j_call: TRBJ2-7; v_call: TRBV10-3
cdr3_aa: ASSGGSGTVLETQY; j_call: TRBJ2-5; v_call: TRBV6-1
cdr3_aa: ASSHTLSGSSYNEQF; j_call: TRBJ2-1; v_call: TRBV4-2
cdr3_aa: SAMGQGRETQY; j_call: TRBJ2-5; v_call: TRBV20-1
cdr3_aa: ATSRVGALVGDTQY; j_call: TRBJ2-3; v_call: TRBV15
cdr3_aa: ASSAARNIQY; j_call: TRBJ2-4; v_call: TRBV28
cdr3_aa: ASSLDNRLTTSTDTQY; j_call: TRBJ2-3; v_call: TRBV5-1
cdr3_aa: ASSLGYPRRLADTQY; j_call: TRBJ2-3; v_call: TRBV27
cdr3_aa: ASSPGLAGDHEQF; j_call: TRBJ2-1; v_call: TRBV7-9
cdr3_aa: ATSDPGTSNEQF; j_call: TRBJ2-1; v_call: TRBV24-1
cdr3_aa: ASSLWTGAGNTEAF; j_call: TRBJ1-1; v_call: TRBV7-2
cdr3_aa: ASKITGDSNQPQH; j_call: TRBJ1-5; v_call: TRBV5-1
cdr3_aa: SARSVTSTDTQY; j_call: TRBJ2-3; v_call: TRBV20-1
cdr3_aa: ASSREVAGSTDTQY; j_call: TRBJ2-3; v_call: TRBV5-1
cdr3_aa: AISESSGRNTQY; j_call: TRBJ2-3; v_call: TRBV10-3
cdr3_aa: SAGTSGRRLYNEQF; j_call: TRBJ2-1; v_call: TRBV20-1
cdr3_aa: ATSRGLDYIGLDEQY; j_call: TRBJ2-7; v_call: TRBV15
cdr3_aa: ASSAVRYNEQF; j_call: TRBJ2-1; v_call: TRBV27
cdr3_aa: ASCAGGPETQY; j_call: TRBJ2-5; v_call: TRBV5-1
cdr3_aa: ASGQRGLDGYT; j_call: TRBJ1-2; v_call: TRBV27
cdr3_aa: SVAPFQGELF; j_call: TRBJ2-2; v_call: TRBV29-1
cdr3_aa: ASSLVVNLNTEAF; j_call: TRBJ1-1; v_call: TRBV11-2
cdr3_aa: ASSQDPFTDTQY; j_call: TRBJ2-3; v_call: TRBV5-1
cdr3_aa: AWSVPGNRNQPQH; j_call: TRBJ1-5; v_call: TRBV30